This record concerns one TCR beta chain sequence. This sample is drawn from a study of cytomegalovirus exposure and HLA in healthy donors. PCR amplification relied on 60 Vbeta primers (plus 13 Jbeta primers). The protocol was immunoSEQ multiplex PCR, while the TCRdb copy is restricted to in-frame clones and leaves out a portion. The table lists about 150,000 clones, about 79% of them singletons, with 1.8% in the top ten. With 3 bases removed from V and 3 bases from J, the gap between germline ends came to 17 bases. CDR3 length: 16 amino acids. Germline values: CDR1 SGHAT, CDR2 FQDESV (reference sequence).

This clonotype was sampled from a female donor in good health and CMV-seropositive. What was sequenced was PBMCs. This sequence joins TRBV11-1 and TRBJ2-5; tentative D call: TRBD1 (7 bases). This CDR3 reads CASSLQTGVAEETQYF. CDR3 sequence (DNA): TGTGCCAGCAGCTTGCAAACAGGGGTAGCGGAAGAGACCCAGTACTTC.